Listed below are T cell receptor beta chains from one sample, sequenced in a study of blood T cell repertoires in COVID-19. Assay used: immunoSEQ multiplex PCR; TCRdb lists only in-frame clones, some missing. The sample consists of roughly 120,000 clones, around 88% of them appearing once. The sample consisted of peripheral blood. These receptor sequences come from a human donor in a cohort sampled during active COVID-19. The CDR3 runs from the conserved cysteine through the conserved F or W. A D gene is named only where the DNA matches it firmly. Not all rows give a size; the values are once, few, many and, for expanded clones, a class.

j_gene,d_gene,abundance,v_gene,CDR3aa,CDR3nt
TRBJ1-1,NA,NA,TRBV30,CAWNRGGNTEAFF,TGTGCCTGGAATCGGGGAGGGAACACTGAAGCTTTCTTT
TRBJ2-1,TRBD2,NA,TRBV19,CASSIAASGSGPYNEQFF,TGTGCCAGTAGTATTGCTGCTAGCGGGAGCGGGCCCTACAATGAGCAGTTCTTC
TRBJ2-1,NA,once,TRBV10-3,CAISVRGNEQFF,TGTGCCATCAGTGTAAGGGGCAATGAGCAGTTCTTC
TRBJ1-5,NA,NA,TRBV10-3,CAISESKVLWTEDGNQPQHF,TGTGCCATCAGTGAGTCGAAGGTACTTTGGACAGAGGATGGCAATCAGCCCCAGCATTTT
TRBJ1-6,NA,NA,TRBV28,CASSRAPGQNSPLHF,TGTGCCAGCAGCCGCGCCCCAGGACAAAATTCACCCCTCCACTTT
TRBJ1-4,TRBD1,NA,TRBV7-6,CASSPGQSLEKLFF,TGTGCCAGCAGCCCGGGACAGTCTCTAGAAAAACTGTTTTTT
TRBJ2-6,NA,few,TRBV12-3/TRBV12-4,CASLSGANVLTF,TGTGCCAGCCTATCTGGGGCCAACGTCCTGACTTTC
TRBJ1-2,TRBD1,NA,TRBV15,CATSRDFPGTGEGGYTF,TGTGCCACCAGCAGAGATTTTCCCGGGACAGGGGAAGGCGGCTACACCTTC
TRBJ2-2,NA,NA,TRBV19,CASSSHGGGRDTGELFF,TGTGCCAGTAGTTCCCATGGAGGGGGCCGGGACACCGGGGAGCTGTTTTTT
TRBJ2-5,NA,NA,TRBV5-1,CASSPGGGAETQYF,TGCGCCAGCAGCCCTGGTGGAGGGGCAGAGACCCAGTACTTC
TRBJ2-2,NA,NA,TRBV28,CASIRAPGAGELFF,TGTGCCAGCATCCGGGCCCCGGGGGCCGGGGAGCTGTTTTTT
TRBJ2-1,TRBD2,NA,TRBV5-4,CASSSPLGTTNNEQFF,TGTGCCAGCAGCTCGCCGCTAGGGACTACCAACAATGAGCAGTTCTTC
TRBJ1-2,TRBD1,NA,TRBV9,CASSPRQGAGGYTF,TGTGCCAGCAGCCCCCGACAGGGGGCAGGGGGCTACACCTTC
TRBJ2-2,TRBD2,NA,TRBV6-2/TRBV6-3,CASRPSGGNTGELFF,TGTGCCAGCAGGCCTAGCGGAGGAAACACCGGGGAGCTGTTTTTT
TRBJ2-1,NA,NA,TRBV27,CASSLLNYNEQFF,TGTGCCAGCAGTTTACTTAACTACAATGAGCAGTTCTTC
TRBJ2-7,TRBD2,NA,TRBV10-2,CARSGSSYEQYF,TGCGCCAGAAGCGGGAGCTCCTACGAGCAGTACTTC
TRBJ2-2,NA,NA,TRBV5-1,CASSLGKRSNTGELFF,TGCGCCAGCAGCTTGGGAAAGCGGAGTAACACCGGGGAGCTGTTTTTT
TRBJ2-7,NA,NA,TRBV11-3,CASSRLPGRGYEQYF,TGTGCCAGCAGCCGCCTACCCGGACGGGGATACGAGCAGTACTTC
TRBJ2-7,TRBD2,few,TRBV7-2,CASSLLAGETYEQYF,TGTGCCAGCAGCTTACTAGCGGGAGAAACCTACGAGCAGTACTTC
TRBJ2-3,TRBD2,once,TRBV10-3,CASRLAGGERDTQYF,TGTGCCAGCCGATTAGCGGGAGGGGAAAGGGATACGCAGTATTTT
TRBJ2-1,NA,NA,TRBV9,CASSVQPTGENEQFF,TGTGCCAGCAGCGTACAACCGACAGGTGAGAATGAGCAGTTCTTC
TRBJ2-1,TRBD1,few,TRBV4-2,CASSLTGTGDTNEQFF,TGTGCCAGCAGCCTAACCGGGACAGGGGATACCAATGAGCAGTTCTTC
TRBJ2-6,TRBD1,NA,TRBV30,CALDRDRESGANVLTF,TGTGCCCTGGACCGGGACAGGGAGTCCGGGGCCAACGTCCTGACTTTC
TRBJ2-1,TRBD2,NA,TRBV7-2,CASGTRGDNEQFF,TGTGCCAGCGGGACGCGGGGGGACAATGAGCAGTTCTTC
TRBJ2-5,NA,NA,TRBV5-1,CASSLGQGRETQYF,TGCGCCAGCAGCTTGGGCCAGGGGAGAGAGACCCAGTACTTC
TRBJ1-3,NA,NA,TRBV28,CASRPGIRSGNTIYF,TGTGCCAGTAGACCAGGGATACGGTCTGGAAACACCATATATTTT
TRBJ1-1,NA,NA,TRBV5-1,CASSPGFGGTEAFF,TGCGCCAGCAGCCCAGGGTTTGGCGGCACTGAAGCTTTCTTT
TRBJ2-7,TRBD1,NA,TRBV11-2,CASSPGQGGYPAYEQYF,TGTGCCAGCAGCCCCGGACAGGGCGGATACCCCGCCTACGAGCAGTACTTC
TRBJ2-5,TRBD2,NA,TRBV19,CASSLGVTSQPNYQETQYF,TGTGCCAGTAGTCTTGGGGTGACTAGCCAGCCCAATTACCAAGAGACCCAGTACTTC
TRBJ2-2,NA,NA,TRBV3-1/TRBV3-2,CASTLGAPNTGELFF,TGTGCCAGCACCCTAGGCGCACCGAACACCGGGGAGCTGTTTTTT
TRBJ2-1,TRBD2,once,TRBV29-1,CSAGLADNEQFF,TGCAGCGCGGGACTAGCGGACAATGAGCAGTTCTTC
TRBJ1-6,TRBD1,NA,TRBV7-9,CASSPTGGHYNSPLHF,TGTGCCAGCAGCCCGACAGGGGGACACTATAATTCACCCCTCCACTTT
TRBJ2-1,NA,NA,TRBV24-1,CATSDNLGSSYNEQFF,TGTGCCACCAGTGACAATCTTGGGAGCTCCTACAATGAGCAGTTCTTC
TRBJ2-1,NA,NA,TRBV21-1,CASSKAKGPREGHNEQFF,TGTGCCAGCAGCAAAGCAAAGGGGCCCCGGGAGGGTCACAATGAGCAGTTCTTC
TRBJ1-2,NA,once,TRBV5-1,CASSLDGLYGYTF,TGCGCCAGCAGCTTGGACGGACTGTATGGCTACACCTTC
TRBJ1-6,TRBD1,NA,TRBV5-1,CASSLDRGASPLHF,TGCGCCAGCAGCTTGGACAGGGGCGCTTCACCCCTCCACTTT
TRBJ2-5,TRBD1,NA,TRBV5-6,CASSFSFGTGGETQYF,TGTGCCAGCAGCTTTTCTTTCGGGACAGGGGGCGAGACCCAGTACTTC
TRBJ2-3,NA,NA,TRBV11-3,CASSLGSGLSTDTQYF,TGTGCCAGCAGCTTGGGCTCAGGTCTTTCCACAGATACGCAGTATTTT
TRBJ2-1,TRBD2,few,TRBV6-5,CASRQREGLEQFF,TGTGCCAGCCGTCAGCGGGAGGGCCTGGAGCAGTTCTTC
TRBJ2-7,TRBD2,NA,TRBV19,CASSASGISYEQYF,TGTGCCAGTAGTGCAAGCGGGATCTCCTACGAGCAGTACTTC
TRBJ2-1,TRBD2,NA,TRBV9,CASSVVAGTNEQFF,TGTGCCAGCAGCGTAGTAGCGGGTACGAATGAGCAGTTCTTC
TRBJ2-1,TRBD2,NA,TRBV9,CASSASGEQFF,TGTGCCAGCAGCGCTAGCGGCGAGCAGTTCTTC
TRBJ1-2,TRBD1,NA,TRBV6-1,CASSDDRGPNYGYTF,TGTGCCAGCAGTGACGACAGGGGACCTAACTATGGCTACACCTTC
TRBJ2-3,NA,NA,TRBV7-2,CASSFLRLGADTQYF,TGTGCCAGCAGCTTCCTAAGACTAGGCGCAGATACGCAGTATTTT
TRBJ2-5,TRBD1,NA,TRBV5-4,CASSAAGQGETQYF,TGTGCCAGCAGCGCCGCTGGACAGGGCGAGACCCAGTACTTC
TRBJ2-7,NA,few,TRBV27,CASSPRGAYEQYF,TGTGCCAGCAGTCCTCGGGGTGCCTACGAGCAGTACTTC
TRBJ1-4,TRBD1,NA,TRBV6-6,CASSQVTGRVEKLFF,TGTGCCAGCAGTCAGGTGACAGGGCGAGTAGAAAAACTGTTTTTT
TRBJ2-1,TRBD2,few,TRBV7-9,CASSNALAVGSNEQFF,TGTGCCAGCAGCAACGCCCTAGCGGTAGGTTCAAATGAGCAGTTCTTC
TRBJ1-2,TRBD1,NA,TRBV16,CASSPSRQGANYGYTF,TGTGCCAGCAGCCCGAGCCGACAGGGGGCAAACTATGGCTACACCTTC